One sample yielded the 3 T cell receptor beta chains listed below, sequenced in a study of cytomegalovirus exposure and HLA in healthy donors. Primers included in the PCR were 60 Vbeta and 13 Jbeta primers. TCRdb's copy holds only in-frame clones and misses some; the assay was immunoSEQ multiplex PCR. The table has 35,000 to 45,000 clones, 40% to 60% seen once. Sequencing was performed on PBMCs. The receptors were sampled from a human donor in good health.

This clone appeared once. This chain connects TRBV6-5 to TRBJ1-1, with D unresolved. There are 14 residues in the CDR3. V was cut by 11 bases and J by 3 bases, with 19 bases left in between. The V gene's germline CDR1 is MNHEY and CDR2 SVGAGI. CDR3 sequence: CASKTGSYYTEAFF. The DNA for the CDR3 is TGTGCCTCCAAAACGGGGTCCTACTACACTGAAGCTTTCTTT.

The gene calls are TRBV7-2 and TRBJ2-1, with 7 positions matching TRBD2. This CDR3 has 15 amino acids. After removal of 4 bases from V and 5 bases from J, the junction contained 8 bases not matched to a gene. Germline CDR1 is SGHTA and CDR2 is FQGNSA. CDR3: CASSSTQRGNNEQFF. In DNA, the CDR3 is TGTGCCAGCAGCTCGACCCAGCGGGGAAACAATGAGCAGTTCTTC.

This clone was counted a few times. The chain links TRBV7-9 to TRBJ2-1; 15 bases line up with TRBD2. The J segment lost 7 bases and the V segment lost 5 bases, leaving 6 bases of the junction unmatched. Germline CDR1 and CDR2: SEHNR and FQNEAQ (reference sequence). The CDR3 length is 16 residues. The CDR3 region is CASSNSGTSGGNEQFF. CDR3 sequence (DNA): TGTGCCAGCAGCAATTCCGGGACTAGCGGGGGGAATGAGCAGTTCTTC.